Below, one T cell receptor (beta chain) is given with its context. This sample is part of a study of human T cells and chemical hapten exposure. Across the whole study: All patients underwent weekly scalp dosing with diphenylcyclopropenone for the full roughly 22-week study.

This CDR3 has 14 residues. The germline gives CDR1 SGHAT, CDR2 FQDESV (reference sequence). Trimming pared 6 bases from V and 2 bases from J, leaving 13 bases between. Time point in this sample: patch test 3, about 24 weeks after DPC sensitization. The treatment is: therapeutic diphenylcyclopropenone sensitization with weekly scalp DPC. A single record per CDR3 protein comes from TCRdb applying MiXCR to the RACE reads. The sample holds tens of thousands of distinct CDR3 sequences; over 10% are singletons and the top ten take roughly 2.3%. The specimen comprised whole blood, sampled in connection with sensitization to the hapten diphenylcyclopropenone (DPC). The chain employs TRBV11-1 and TRBJ1-1; D possibly corresponds to TRBD1 (5 bases). This receptor was identified in a man aged 30 to 45 with alopecia areata. Some clones in this sample may be carry-over from other donors' samples. For the CDR3, the DNA is TGTGCCAGCAGTTTGGAGGGGATTAACACTGAAGCTTTCTTT. Translating gives CASSLEGINTEAFF.